These 27 T cell receptor beta chains were sequenced from one sample in a study of blood T cell repertoires in COVID-19 (dated by TCRdb to about 2020). The library was generated by the immunoSEQ multiplex PCR assay. Imported from immuneACCESS, the table was reduced by TCRdb to in-frame sequences with V and J called. These copies leave out some clones; in studies compared against another copy, an unresolved V gene accounts for under half, and the cause of the remainder is not known. The sample table contains tens of thousands of clones; only one count was recorded for over 80% of them. Approximately 5% of the sample rests with the top ten. The sequencing sample was made of peripheral blood. These receptors were collected from a man aged 45-65 years with active COVID-19.

The J gene is TRBJ1-1, the V gene TRBV30; 10 nucleotides align to TRBD1. V shed 2 bases, J shed 3 bases, and the junction held 3 bases outside the gene matches. Germline values: CDR1 GTSNPN, CDR2 SVGIG (reference sequence). The CDR3 is 14 amino acids. In DNA, the CDR3 is TGTGCCTGGAGTCCCGGGACAGGGGACACTGAAGCTTTCTTT. This gives the protein CAWSPGTGDTEAFF.

V is TRBV4-2 and J is TRBJ2-7, with 9 bases lining up with TRBD2. CDR3 length equals 18 residues. Trimming at V came to 0 bases and at J to 5 bases, leaving 14 bases not matched to a gene. CDR1 LGHNA and CDR2 YNFKEQ come from the germline V gene. CDR3 bases: TGTGCCAGCAGCCAAGATCCGGGACTAGCTCGCCCTGGAGACGAGCAGTACTTC. It codes for CASSQDPGLARPGDEQYF.

The chain couples TRBV5-8 to TRBJ2-7, with a weak D call TRBD2 (6 bases). Trimming took 0 bases from V and 2 from J, leaving 9 bases between them. The length of the CDR3 is 14 residues. Looked up from germline, CDR1 is SGHTS and CDR2 is YDEGEE. The CDR3 reads CASSLAGVPYEQYF. In nucleotides, the CDR3 is TGTGCCAGCAGCTTGGCGGGGGTTCCCTACGAGCAGTACTTC.

The gene calls are TRBV2 and TRBJ1-1, with no clear D. The CDR3 is made up of 12 amino acids. Between the trimmed V and J ends, which lost 11 bases and 5 bases, there was a span of 15 bases. The germline gives CDR1 SNHLY, CDR2 FYNNEI. Written as DNA, the CDR3 is TGTGCCGGAGGCAGGAATCCTACTGAAGCTTTCTTT. Translation: CAGGRNPTEAFF.

The chain carries TRBV5-6 and TRBJ1-2; perhaps TRBD1 as D (6 bases). The V end lost 0 bases, the J end lost 8 bases, and 11 bases lay between the germline ends. Germline V gene data show CDR1 as SGHDT and CDR2 as YYEEEE. The CDR3 is 13 amino acids. CDR3 region: CASSLATGKGYTF. The CDR3 DNA sequence: TGTGCCAGCAGCTTGGCTACAGGGAAGGGCTACACCTTC.

This clone appeared a few times. The rearrangement uses TRBV27 and TRBJ2-7; TRBD2 aligns across 12 bases. With V trimmed by 4 bases and J by 10 bases, 8 bases remained unmatched. CDR1 MNHEY and CDR2 SMNVEV come from the germline V gene (reference sequence). CDR3 length: 14 amino acids. The chain's CDR3 is CASSSLLAGGHQYF. Written as DNA, the CDR3 is TGTGCCAGCAGTTCTCTACTAGCGGGGGGCCACCAGTACTTC.

V and J are TRBV24-1 and TRBJ1-2; 9 bases agree with TRBD1. The CDR3 contains 14 residues. With V trimmed by 4 bases and J by 6 bases, 5 bases remained unmatched. Germline V gives CDR1 KGHDR, CDR2 SFDVKD. CDR3 sequence reads: CATSDPGQGDGYTF. The DNA of the CDR3 is TGTGCCACCAGTGACCCGGGACAGGGAGATGGCTACACCTTC.

The genes are TRBV5-1 and TRBJ1-2, with TRBD1 matching over 9 bases. J gave up 7 bases and V 3 bases, and 7 bases lay outside the gene matches. The CDR3 sequence is 14 residues long. Germline assignment: CDR1 SGHRS and CDR2 YFSETQ. For the CDR3, the DNA is TGCGCCAGCAGCTCCGAGACAGGGGGGACTGGCTACACCTTC. Encoded protein: CASSSETGGTGYTF.

J is TRBJ2-3 and V is TRBV5-1; D gene ambiguous. V lost 8 bases and J lost 0, with 10 bases in between. Germline loops: CDR1 SGHRS, CDR2 YFSETQ. The length of the CDR3 is 13 residues. The CDR3 region has the DNA TGCGCCAGAGACACTTCTAGCACAGATACGCAGTATTTT. Protein product: CARDTSSTDTQYF.

The chain couples TRBV2 to TRBJ2-5; TRBD2 aligns across 7 bases. Germline loops: CDR1 SNHLY, CDR2 FYNNEI. There are 16 residues in the CDR3. J was trimmed by 2 bases and V by 2 bases; bases with no gene match: 8. The CDR3 sequence: CASSELAGVYQETQYF. Here the CDR3 DNA reads TGTGCCAGCAGTGAATTGGCGGGGGTTTATCAAGAGACCCAGTACTTC.

V usage is TRBV3-1 (or the pseudogene TRBV3-2) and J usage is TRBJ1-1; no definite D call. Deletions cut 3 bases from V and 7 bases from J, with 9 bases between. Germline lookup yields CDR1 LGHDT and CDR2 YNNKEL (reference sequence). The CDR3 extends over 12 amino acids. The DNA for the CDR3 is TGTGCCAGCAGCCACACCTCCGGTGAAGCTTTCTTT. Protein: CASSHTSGEAFF.

The chain has TRBV11-2 and TRBJ2-7, with TRBD1 identical over 7 bases. Trimming at V came to 5 bases and at J to 4 bases, leaving 2 bases not matched to a gene. The V gene's germline CDR1 is SGHAT and CDR2 FQNNGV. The CDR3 spans 12 residues. The CDR3 is CASSVQGYEQYF. DNA of the CDR3: TGTGCCAGCAGCGTACAGGGGTACGAGCAGTACTTC.

The chain carries TRBV7-2 and TRBJ1-6; D remains ambiguous. The CDR3 runs 15 residues. Trimming removed 2 bases at V and 6 bases at J, with 11 bases between. Germline CDR1 SGHTA, CDR2 FQGNSA. CDR3 region: CASSLSGVTNSPLHF. CDR3 sequence (DNA): TGTGCCAGCAGCTTATCGGGAGTCACTAATTCACCCCTCCACTTT.

On this clone: This sample includes further DNA sequences coding for the same CDR3. The DNA for the CDR3 is TGTGCCAGCAGCTTGGGGCAGGGCTTTTATAATTCACCCCTCCACTTT. Protein sequence: CASSLGQGFYNSPLHF. The chain carries TRBV7-9 and TRBJ1-6, with TRBD1 as a possible D gene (5 bases). CDR3 length: 16 residues. V dropped 3 bases and J dropped 4 bases, with 13 bases sitting between them. Germline lookup yields CDR1 SEHNR and CDR2 FQNEAQ (reference sequence).

The chain couples TRBV21-1 to TRBJ1-4; the D call TRBD1 from the table was never checked on the DNA. TRBV21-1 is designated a pseudogene. The CDR3 totals 15 residues. For the CDR3, the DNA is TGTGCCAGCAGCGCCCGGGACAGTACCAATGAAAAACTGTTTTTT. This encodes CASSARDSTNEKLFF.

The chain employs TRBV4-2 and TRBJ2-3, with D possibly being TRBD1 (6 bases). The CDR3 covers 14 residues. V lost 1 base to trimming and J lost 4 bases, with 9 bases between them. From germline, CDR1 is LGHNA and CDR2 YNFKEQ. CDR3 nucleotides: TGTGCCAGCAGCCAAGGGGGGCCCGCAGATACGCAGTATTTT. As protein: CASSQGGPADTQYF.

The CDR3: CASSKGQVLGKLFF. The CDR3, as DNA: TGTGCCAGCAGTAAGGGACAGGTTCTAGGAAAACTGTTTTTT. This chain connects TRBV28 to TRBJ1-4; 8 bases are shared with TRBD1. The V gene end was trimmed by 5 bases and the J gene end by 10 bases; junction bases not matched to a gene: 9. The CDR3 contains 14 residues. The germline V gene encodes CDR1 MDHEN and CDR2 SYDVKM.

The J gene is TRBJ2-2, the V gene TRBV5-4; D may be TRBD1 (6 bases). The CDR3 length is 16 residues. Germline CDR1 SGHNT, CDR2 YYREEE (reference sequence). V lost 4 bases and J lost 1, with 14 bases in between. The CDR3 DNA is TGTGCCAGCAGCCCTAACAGGGTGGAGAACACCGGGGAGCTGTTTTTT. It translates to CASSPNRVENTGELFF.

This chain links TRBV11-3 with TRBJ2-3; no definite D call. Germline V lookup: CDR1 SGHNT, CDR2 YENEEA. The CDR3 loop spans 14 amino acids. Trimming took off 0 bases at V and 4 bases at J, with 8 bases between the two ends. The CDR3 DNA is TGTGCCAGCAGCTTAGAGCGGTCCTCAGATACGCAGTATTTT. It yields the protein CASSLERSSDTQYF.

The chain has TRBV18 and TRBJ2-5; 7 positions agree with TRBD2. This CDR3 spans 14 amino acids. Trimming removed 4 bases from V and 4 bases from J; junction bases left unmatched: 6. Germline V gene data show CDR1 as KGHSH and CDR2 as LQKENI. CDR3 DNA: TGTGCCAGCTCACTGACGGGAGGAGGAGAGACCCAGTACTTC. It encodes CASSLTGGGETQYF.

This clone has just one count. The chain recombines TRBV19 with TRBJ2-5, with D possibly matching TRBD2 (5 bases). V was clipped by 6 bases and J by 5 bases, with 19 bases between them. The CDR3 covers 15 residues. The germline gives CDR1 LNHDA, CDR2 SQIVND (reference sequence). The CDR3 coding sequence is TGTGCCAGTAGCCCCCAGAGAGGGCGCCAGGAGACCCAGTACTTC. Encoded protein: CASSPQRGRQETQYF.

The chain employs TRBV6-2 or TRBV6-3 and TRBJ2-5, with D possibly matching TRBD2 (6 bases). This CDR3 is 13 amino acids long. Looked up from germline, CDR1 is MNHEY and CDR2 is SVGEGT. Trimming shortened V by 2 bases and J by 5 bases, and 9 bases separated the two germline ends. The CDR3 reads CASSYQEGETQYF. CDR3 bases: TGTGCCAGCAGTTACCAGGAGGGGGAGACCCAGTACTTC.

This rearrangement joins TRBV7-2 to TRBJ2-1, with a weak D call TRBD2 (7 bases). The germline V and J ends were trimmed by 1 base and 8 bases, with 15 bases remaining between them. The CDR3 spans 15 residues. CDR1 SGHTA and CDR2 FQGNSA come from the germline V gene. The CDR3 coding sequence is TGTGCCAGCAGCTTAGTGGGGGGGCCGGTCGATGAGCAGTTCTTC. Protein product: CASSLVGGPVDEQFF.

This clone came up once. The gene calls are TRBV6-2 or TRBV6-3 and TRBJ1-1; D uncertain. Trimming removed 1 base from V and 1 base from J, with 4 bases in between. Germline V CDR1 and CDR2: MNHEY, SVGEGT. This CDR3 has 13 residues. CDR3 loop: CASSYYGNTEAFF. As DNA, the CDR3 is TGTGCCAGCAGTTACTACGGGAACACTGAAGCTTTCTTT.

The genes are TRBV9 and TRBJ1-4, with D possibly matching TRBD1 (5 bases). The germline V gene encodes CDR1 SGDLS and CDR2 YYNGEE. V shed 0 bases and J shed 4 bases, with 16 bases lying between them. The CDR3 sequence is 17 residues long. CDR3 DNA sequence: TGTGCCAGCAGCGTAGCTAAGGGGTCAGTAAATAATGAAAAACTGTTTTTT. Translation: CASSVAKGSVNNEKLFF.

The V call is TRBV19, the J call TRBJ2-5; TRBD1 agrees at 7 bases. CDR3 length equals 14 residues. Per the germline V gene, CDR1 is LNHDA and CDR2 is SQIVND (reference sequence). The trim removed 6 bases at V and 7 bases at J, leaving 11 bases unmatched. DNA for the CDR3: TGTGCCAGTAGCCGGGACAGCCGCCGGGTGACCCAGTACTTC. This encodes CASSRDSRRVTQYF.

This chain joins TRBV6-5 and TRBJ2-4; 8 bases match TRBD1. Germline values: CDR1 MNHEY, CDR2 SVGAGI. V lost 6 bases and J lost 5; bases outside the gene matches: 3. CDR3 length equals 13 residues. The CDR3 bases are TGTGCCAGCAGCATGACAGGGGAAAACATTCAGTACTTC. Translation: CASSMTGENIQYF.